The entry below describes one T cell receptor (beta chain). This sample stems from a study of blood T cell repertoires in COVID-19. Here immunoSEQ multiplex PCR was the method, and the copy in TCRdb shows in-frame clones only, minus some. Among about 250,000 clones listed, 86% were seen once. CDR1 is LNHDA and CDR2 is SQIVND in the germline V gene (reference sequence). This CDR3 has 16 amino acids. V was pared by 1 base and J by 4 bases, with 9 bases of the junction left unmatched. The sample was PBMCs or T cells enriched from blood (not recorded which). This rearrangement joins TRBV19 to TRBJ2-7, with 8 nucleotides matching TRBD2. This clonotype originated in a middle-aged man who had recovered from COVID-19. This CDR3 reads CASSIGTAGVSYEQYF. The CDR3 coding sequence is TGTGCCAGTAGTATAGGAACAGCGGGAGTCTCGTACGAGCAGTACTTC. Drawing the rest from reference TRBV19 and TRBJ2-7, the complete variable domain is DGGITQSPKYLFRKEGQNVTLSCEQNLNHDAMYWYRQDPGQGLRLIYYSQIVNDFQKGDIAEGYSVSREKKESFPLTVTSAQKNPTAFYLCASSIGTAGVSYEQYFGPGTRLTVT.